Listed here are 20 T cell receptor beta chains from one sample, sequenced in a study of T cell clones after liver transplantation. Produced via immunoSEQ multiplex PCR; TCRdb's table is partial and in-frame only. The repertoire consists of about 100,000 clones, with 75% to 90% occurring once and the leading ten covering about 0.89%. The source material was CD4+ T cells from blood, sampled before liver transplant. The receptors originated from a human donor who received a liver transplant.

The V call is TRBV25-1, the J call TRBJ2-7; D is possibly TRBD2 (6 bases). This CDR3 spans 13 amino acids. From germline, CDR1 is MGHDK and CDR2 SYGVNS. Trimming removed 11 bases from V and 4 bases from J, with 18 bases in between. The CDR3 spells CASRGGAGYEQYF. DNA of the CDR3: TGTGCCTCCAGAGGAGGGGCTGGTTACGAGCAGTACTTC.

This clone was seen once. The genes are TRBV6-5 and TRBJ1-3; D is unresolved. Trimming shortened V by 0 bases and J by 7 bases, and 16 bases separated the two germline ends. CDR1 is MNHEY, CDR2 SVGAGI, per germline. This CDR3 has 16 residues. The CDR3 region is CASSYSGSGLENTIYF. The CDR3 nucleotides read TGTGCCAGCAGTTACTCGGGGTCCGGCCTGGAGAACACCATATATTTT.

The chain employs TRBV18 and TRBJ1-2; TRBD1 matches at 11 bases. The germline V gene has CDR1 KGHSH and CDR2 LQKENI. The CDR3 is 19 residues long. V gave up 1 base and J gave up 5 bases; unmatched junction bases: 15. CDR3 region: CASSPLGPGQGEWRYGYTF. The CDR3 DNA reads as TGTGCCAGCTCACCACTAGGACCGGGACAGGGGGAATGGCGGTATGGCTACACCTTC.

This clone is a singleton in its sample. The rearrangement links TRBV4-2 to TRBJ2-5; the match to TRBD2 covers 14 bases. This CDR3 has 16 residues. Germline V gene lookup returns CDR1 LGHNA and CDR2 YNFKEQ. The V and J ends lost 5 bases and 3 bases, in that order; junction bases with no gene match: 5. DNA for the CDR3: TGTGCCAGCAGCAGCTCGGGACTAGCGGGAGAAGAGACCCAGTACTTC. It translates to CASSSSGLAGEETQYF.

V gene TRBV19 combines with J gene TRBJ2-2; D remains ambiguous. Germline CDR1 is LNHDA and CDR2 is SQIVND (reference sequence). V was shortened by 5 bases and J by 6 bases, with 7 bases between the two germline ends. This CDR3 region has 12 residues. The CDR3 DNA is TGTGCCAGTAGTGTCTTATCCGGGGAGCTGTTTTTT. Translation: CASSVLSGELFF.

The CDR3 nucleotides are TGCAGCGTCAGGGAGGCCACCGGGGAGCTGTTTTTT. Its translation: CSVREATGELFF. V gene TRBV29-1 combines with J gene TRBJ2-2; a possible D gene is TRBD2 (6 bases). The V gene lost 6 bases and the J gene lost 4 bases, with 9 bases spanning the gap. The germline V gene has CDR1 SQVTM and CDR2 ANQGSEA. The CDR3 totals 12 residues.

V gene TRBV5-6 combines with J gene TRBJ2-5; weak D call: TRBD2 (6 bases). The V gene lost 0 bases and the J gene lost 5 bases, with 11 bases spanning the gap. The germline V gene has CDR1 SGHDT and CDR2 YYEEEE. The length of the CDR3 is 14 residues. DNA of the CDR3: TGTGCCAGCAGCTTGGCGGGAGTGGGCGAGACCCAGTACTTC. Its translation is CASSLAGVGETQYF. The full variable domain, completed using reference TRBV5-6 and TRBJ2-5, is DAGVTQSPTHLIKTRGQQVTLRCSPKSGHDTVSWYQQALGQGPQFIFQYYEEEERQRGNFPDRFSGHQFPNYSSELNVNALLLGDSALYLCASSLAGVGETQYFGPGTRLLVL.

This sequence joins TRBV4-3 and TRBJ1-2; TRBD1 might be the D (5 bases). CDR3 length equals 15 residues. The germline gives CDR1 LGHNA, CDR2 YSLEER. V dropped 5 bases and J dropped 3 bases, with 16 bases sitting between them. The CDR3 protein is CASSIIPGGDYGYTF. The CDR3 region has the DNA TGCGCCAGCAGCATTATCCCCGGGGGGGACTATGGCTACACCTTC.

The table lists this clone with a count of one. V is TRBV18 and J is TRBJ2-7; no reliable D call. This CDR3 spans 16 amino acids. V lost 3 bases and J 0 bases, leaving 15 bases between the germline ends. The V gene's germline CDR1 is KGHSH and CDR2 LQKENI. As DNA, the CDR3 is TGTGCCAGCTCACCTTCACTCGGCGGAGCCTCCTACGAGCAGTACTTC. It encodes CASSPSLGGASYEQYF.

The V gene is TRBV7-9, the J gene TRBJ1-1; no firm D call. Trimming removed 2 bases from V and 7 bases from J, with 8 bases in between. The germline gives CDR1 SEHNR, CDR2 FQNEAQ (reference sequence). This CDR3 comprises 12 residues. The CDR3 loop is CASSLRTHEAFF. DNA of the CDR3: TGTGCCAGCAGCTTACGGACTCATGAAGCTTTCTTT.

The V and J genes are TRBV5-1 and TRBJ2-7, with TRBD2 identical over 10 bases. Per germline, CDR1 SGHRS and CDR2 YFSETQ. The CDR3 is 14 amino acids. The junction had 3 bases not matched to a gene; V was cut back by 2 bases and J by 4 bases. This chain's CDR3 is CASSLSGGAYEQYF. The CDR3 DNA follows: TGCGCCAGCAGCTTAAGCGGGGGGGCTTACGAGCAGTACTTC.

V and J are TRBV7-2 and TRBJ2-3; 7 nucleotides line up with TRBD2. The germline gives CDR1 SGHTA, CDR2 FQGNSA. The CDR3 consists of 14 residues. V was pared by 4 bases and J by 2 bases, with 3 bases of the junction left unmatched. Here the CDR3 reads CASSSGGTTDTQYF. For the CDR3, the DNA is TGTGCCAGCAGCTCCGGGGGGACCACAGATACGCAGTATTTT.

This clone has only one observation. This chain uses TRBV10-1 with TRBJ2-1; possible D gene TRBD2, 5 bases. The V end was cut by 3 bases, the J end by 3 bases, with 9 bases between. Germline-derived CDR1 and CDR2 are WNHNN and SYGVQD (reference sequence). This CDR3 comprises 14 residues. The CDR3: CASSEAASYNEQFF. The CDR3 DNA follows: TGCGCCAGCAGTGAAGCGGCCAGCTACAATGAGCAGTTCTTC.

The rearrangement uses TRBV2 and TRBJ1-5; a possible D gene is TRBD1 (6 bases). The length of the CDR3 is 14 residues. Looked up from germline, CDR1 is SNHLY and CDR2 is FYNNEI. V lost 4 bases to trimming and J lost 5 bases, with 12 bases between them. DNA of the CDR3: TGTGCCAGCAGTGGGAACAGGGACGATCAGCCCCAGCATTTT. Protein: CASSGNRDDQPQHF.

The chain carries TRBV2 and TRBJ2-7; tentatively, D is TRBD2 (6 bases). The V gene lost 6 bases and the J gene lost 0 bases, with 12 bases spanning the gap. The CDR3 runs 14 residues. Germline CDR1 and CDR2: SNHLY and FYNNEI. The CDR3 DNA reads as TGTGCCAGCAGAAGGGAGGCGAGCTCCTACGAGCAGTACTTC. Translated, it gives CASRREASSYEQYF.

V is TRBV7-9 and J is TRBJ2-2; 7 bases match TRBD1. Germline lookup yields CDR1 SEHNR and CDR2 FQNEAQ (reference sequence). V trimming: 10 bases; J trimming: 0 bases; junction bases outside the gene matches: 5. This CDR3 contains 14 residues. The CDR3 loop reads CAKTGTANTGELFF. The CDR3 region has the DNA TGTGCCAAGACCGGGACAGCGAACACCGGGGAGCTGTTTTTT.

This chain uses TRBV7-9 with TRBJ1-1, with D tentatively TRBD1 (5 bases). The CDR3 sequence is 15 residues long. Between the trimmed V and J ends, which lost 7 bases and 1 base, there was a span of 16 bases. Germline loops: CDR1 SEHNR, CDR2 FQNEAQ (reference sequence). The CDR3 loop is CASTRGGAANTEAFF. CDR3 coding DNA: TGTGCCAGCACCCGGGGGGGAGCTGCGAACACTGAAGCTTTCTTT.

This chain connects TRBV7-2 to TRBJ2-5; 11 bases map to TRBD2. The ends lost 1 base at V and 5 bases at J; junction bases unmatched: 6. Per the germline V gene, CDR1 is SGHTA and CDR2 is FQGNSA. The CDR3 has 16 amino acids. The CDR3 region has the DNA TGTGCCAGCAGCTTAGAAGGTAGCGGGGGGGCCGAGACCCAGTACTTC. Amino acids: CASSLEGSGGAETQYF. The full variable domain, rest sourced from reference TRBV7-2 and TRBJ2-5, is GAGVSQSPSNKVTEKGKDVELRCDPISGHTALYWYRQSLGQGLEFLIYFQGNSAPDKSGLPSDRFSAERTGGSVSTLTIQRTQQEDSAVYLCASSLEGSGGAETQYFGPGTRLLVL.

CDR3 sequence: CASSRQSQGTDTQYF. CDR3 sequence (DNA): TGTGCCAGCTCCCGACAGTCCCAGGGTACAGATACGCAGTATTTT. The chain combines TRBV18 with TRBJ2-3, with D perhaps TRBD1 (5 bases). V gave up 6 bases and J gave up 3 bases, with 16 bases separating them. The CDR3 contains 15 residues. CDR1 and CDR2 from the germline V gene are KGHSH and LQKENI.

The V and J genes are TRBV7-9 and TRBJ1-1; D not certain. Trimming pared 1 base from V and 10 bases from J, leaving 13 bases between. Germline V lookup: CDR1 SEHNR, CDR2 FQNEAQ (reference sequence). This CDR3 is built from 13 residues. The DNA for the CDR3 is TGTGCCAGCAGCTTAGTAAGGGCAGGAGGAGCTTTCTTT. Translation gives CASSLVRAGGAFF.